The text below deals with one T cell receptor beta chain. Its antigen is currently unknown. These data come from a study of cytomegalovirus exposure and HLA in healthy donors. The study's findings and limits: Reported findings show TCR beta sequences accurately forecast HLA-A and HLA-B alleles in most subjects. While the bulk of TCR sequences proved rare, some public TCRs turned up in many donors. Across all donors, roughly uniform sequencing depth was an assumption of the presence/absence analyses.

All the people who gave samples were healthy bone marrow donors. PCR employed 60 Vbeta and 13 Jbeta primers. Sequenced by immunoSEQ multiplex PCR; TCRdb stores in-frame clones only, minus some. The sample records 30,000 to 40,000 clones, about 70% being singletons. The germline CDR1 and CDR2 sequences are MNHEY and SMNVEV (reference sequence). The length of the CDR3 is 15 residues. The V gene lost 2 bases and the J gene lost 3 bases, with 14 bases spanning the gap. The rearrangement joins TRBV27 to TRBJ2-7, with a possible D match to TRBD1 (7 bases). Source material: PBMCs. This receptor was taken from a man aged 35-49 years in good health and CMV-seropositive. The CDR3 protein is CASSLEEGQLYEQYF. The CDR3, as DNA: TGTGCCAGCAGTTTAGAGGAGGGACAGCTCTACGAGCAGTACTTC.